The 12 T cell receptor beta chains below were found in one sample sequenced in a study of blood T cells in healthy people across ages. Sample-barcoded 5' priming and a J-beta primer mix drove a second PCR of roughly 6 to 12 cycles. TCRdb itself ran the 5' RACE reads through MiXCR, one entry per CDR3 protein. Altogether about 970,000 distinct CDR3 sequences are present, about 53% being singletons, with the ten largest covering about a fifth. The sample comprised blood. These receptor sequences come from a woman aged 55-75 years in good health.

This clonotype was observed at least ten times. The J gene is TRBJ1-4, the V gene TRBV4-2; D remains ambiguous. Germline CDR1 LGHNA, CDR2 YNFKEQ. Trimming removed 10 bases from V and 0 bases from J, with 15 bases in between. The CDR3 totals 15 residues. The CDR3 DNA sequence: TGTGCCACGAGGAGGGTTACCTCAACTAATGAAAAACTGTTTTTT. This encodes CATRRVTSTNEKLFF.

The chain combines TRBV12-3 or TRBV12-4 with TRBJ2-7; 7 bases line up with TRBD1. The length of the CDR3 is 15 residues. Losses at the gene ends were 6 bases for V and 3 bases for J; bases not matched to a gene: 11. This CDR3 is CASSSRGRSDYEQYF. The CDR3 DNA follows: TGTGCCAGCAGCTCGAGGGGGCGAAGCGACTACGAGCAGTACTTC.

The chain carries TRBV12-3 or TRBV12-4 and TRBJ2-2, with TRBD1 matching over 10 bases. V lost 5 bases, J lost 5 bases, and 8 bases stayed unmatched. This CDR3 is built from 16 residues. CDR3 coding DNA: TGTGCCAGCAGTCGGGACAGGGGAGGTAGTACCGGGGAGCTGTTTTTT. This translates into CASSRDRGGSTGELFF.

The CDR3 DNA follows: TGCAGTGCTCCCATTAGCGGGAGGCCGGCAGGCGAGCAGTTCTTC. Protein: CSAPISGRPAGEQFF. This chain connects TRBV20-1 to TRBJ2-1, with 10 bases identical to TRBD2. Per germline, CDR1 DFQATT and CDR2 SNEGSKA (reference sequence). V shed 5 bases and J 10 bases; nucleotides not matched to a gene: 14. The CDR3 has 15 residues.

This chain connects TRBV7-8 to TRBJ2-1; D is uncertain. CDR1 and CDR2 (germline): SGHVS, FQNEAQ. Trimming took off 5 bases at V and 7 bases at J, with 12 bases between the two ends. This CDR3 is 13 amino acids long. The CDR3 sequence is CASSPRSGNEQFF. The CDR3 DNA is TGTGCCAGCAGCCCCCGGAGTGGGAATGAGCAGTTCTTC.

In DNA form, the CDR3 reads TGTGCCAGCAGCTTAAAGGCCCGGGGTGGACCGCAGTATTTT. Its protein is CASSLKARGGPQYF. The genes are TRBV7-7 and TRBJ2-3, with D perhaps TRBD2 (5 bases). Germline CDR1 and CDR2: SSHAT and FNYEAQ (reference sequence). The CDR3 is 14 amino acids. Trimming removed 2 bases at V and 10 bases at J, with 16 bases between.

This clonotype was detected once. The CDR3, as DNA: TGCAGTGGTGGACAGGGAAACTATGGCTACACCTTC. It is translated as CSGGQGNYGYTF. The genes are TRBV20-1 and TRBJ1-2, with TRBD1 identical over 8 bases. This CDR3 is 12 amino acids long. CDR1 and CDR2 from the germline V gene are DFQATT and SNEGSKA (reference sequence). The V and J ends lost 7 bases and 2 bases, in that order; junction bases with no gene match: 3.

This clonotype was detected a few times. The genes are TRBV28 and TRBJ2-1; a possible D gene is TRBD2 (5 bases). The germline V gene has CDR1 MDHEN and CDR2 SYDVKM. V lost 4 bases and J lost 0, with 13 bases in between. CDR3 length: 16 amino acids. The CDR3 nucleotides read TGTGCCAGCAGTTCCCCGGGGAGTGACTCCTACAATGAGCAGTTCTTC. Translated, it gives CASSSPGSDSYNEQFF.

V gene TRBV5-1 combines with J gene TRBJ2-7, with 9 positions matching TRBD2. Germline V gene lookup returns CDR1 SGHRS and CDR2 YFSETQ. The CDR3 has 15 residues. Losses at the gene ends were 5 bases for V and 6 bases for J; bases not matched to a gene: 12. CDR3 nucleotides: TGCGCCAGCAGTCCTGATAGCGGGAGACACGGCGAGCAGTACTTC. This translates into CASSPDSGRHGEQYF.

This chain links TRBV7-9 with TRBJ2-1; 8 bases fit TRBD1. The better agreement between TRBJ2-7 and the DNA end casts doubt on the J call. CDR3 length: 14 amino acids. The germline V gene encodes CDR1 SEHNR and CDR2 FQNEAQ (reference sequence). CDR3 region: CASSLSRGRDEQYF. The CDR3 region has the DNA TGTGCCAGCAGCTTAAGCAGGGGGCGAGATGAGCAGTACTTC.

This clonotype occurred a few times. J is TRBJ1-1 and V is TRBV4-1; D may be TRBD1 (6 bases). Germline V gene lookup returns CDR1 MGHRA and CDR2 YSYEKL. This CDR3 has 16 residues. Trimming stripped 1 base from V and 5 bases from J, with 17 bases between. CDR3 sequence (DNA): TGCGCCAGCAGCCAAGTTAGGGCCGGGGGCGCAACTGAAGCTTTCTTT. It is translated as CASSQVRAGGATEAFF.

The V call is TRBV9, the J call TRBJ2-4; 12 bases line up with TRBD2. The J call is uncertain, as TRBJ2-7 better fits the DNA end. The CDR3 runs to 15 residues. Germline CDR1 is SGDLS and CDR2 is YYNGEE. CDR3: CASSVGLAGVGEQYF. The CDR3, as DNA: TGTGCCAGCAGCGTAGGACTAGCGGGAGTTGGCGAGCAGTACTTC.